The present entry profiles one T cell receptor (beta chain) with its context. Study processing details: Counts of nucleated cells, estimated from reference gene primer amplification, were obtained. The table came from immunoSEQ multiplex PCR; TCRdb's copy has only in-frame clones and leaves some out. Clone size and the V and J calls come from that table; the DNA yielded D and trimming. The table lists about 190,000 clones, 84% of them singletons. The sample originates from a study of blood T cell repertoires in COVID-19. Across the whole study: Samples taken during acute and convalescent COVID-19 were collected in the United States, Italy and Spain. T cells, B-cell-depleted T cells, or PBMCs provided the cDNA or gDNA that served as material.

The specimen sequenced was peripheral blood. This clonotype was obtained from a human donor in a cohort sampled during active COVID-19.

Here the CDR3 reads CASSLNRDRGNQPQHF. CDR3 nucleotides: TGTGCCAGCAGCCTGAATAGGGACAGGGGCAATCAGCCCCAGCATTTT. V usage is TRBV6-2 or TRBV6-3 and J usage is TRBJ1-5; 9 positions match TRBD1. The J segment lost 2 bases and the V segment lost 6 bases, leaving 8 bases of the junction unmatched. The germline CDR1 and CDR2 sequences are MNHEY and SVGEGT. This CDR3 is 16 amino acids long.